This T cell receptor (beta chain) is drawn from a study of blood T cells in healthy people across ages. CDR3 length equals 15 residues. The V gene's germline CDR1 is SGHTA and CDR2 FQGNSA. Extractions gave at least 6 micrograms of total RNA per sample. Study-wide results and limits: Long-lived donors carried more naive CD4+ cells and greater diversity than aged donors.

On this clonotype itself: The antigen remains unidentified.

Next came a second PCR, run for about 7 to 12 cycles, which used a sample-barcoded 5' primer along with a J-beta primer mix. Template switching added a 12-random-nucleotide identifier to every cDNA molecule. One entry per CDR3 protein results from TCRdb running MiXCR on the 5' RACE reads. The table has approximately 1,000,000 distinct CDR3 sequences, less than 45% seen once; the top ten hold roughly 13%. The source material was blood. V gene TRBV7-2 combines with J gene TRBJ2-5; possible D gene TRBD1, 5 bases. The DNA matches TRBJ2-7 better at its end, which makes the J call doubtful. This receptor was taken from a young man in good health. The DNA for the CDR3 is TGTGCCAGCAGCCAACAGGCTTCAGCCTCCTACGAGCAGTACTTC. This encodes CASSQQASASYEQYF.